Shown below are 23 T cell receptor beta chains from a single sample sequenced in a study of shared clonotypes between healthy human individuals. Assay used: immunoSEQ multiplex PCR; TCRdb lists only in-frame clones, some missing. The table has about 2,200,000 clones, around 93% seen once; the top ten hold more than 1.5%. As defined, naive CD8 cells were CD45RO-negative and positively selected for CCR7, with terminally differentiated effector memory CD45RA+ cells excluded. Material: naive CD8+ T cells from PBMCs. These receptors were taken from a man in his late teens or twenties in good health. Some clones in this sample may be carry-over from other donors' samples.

The CDR3 region has the DNA TGTGCTAGTGGTTTGGTATCCTTGGGAGGGGAACTCGATGAGCAGTTCTTC. Residues: CASGLVSLGGELDEQFF. The V and J genes are TRBV12-5 and TRBJ2-1; 7 bases align to TRBD2. CDR1 is LGHNT and CDR2 is FRNRAP in the germline V gene. This CDR3 is built from 17 residues. The V segment lost 0 bases and the J segment 8 bases; nucleotides outside the gene matches: 13.

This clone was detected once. The DNA for the CDR3 is TGTGCCAGCAGTGAAGAATACAGACACTTGGGAGAGCAGTACTTC. As protein: CASSEEYRHLGEQYF. This chain connects TRBV6-1 to TRBJ2-7, with no clear D. V was shortened by 1 base and J by 7 bases, with 17 bases between the two germline ends. Germline V gene sequence: CDR1 MNHNS, CDR2 SASEGT. The CDR3 extends over 15 amino acids.

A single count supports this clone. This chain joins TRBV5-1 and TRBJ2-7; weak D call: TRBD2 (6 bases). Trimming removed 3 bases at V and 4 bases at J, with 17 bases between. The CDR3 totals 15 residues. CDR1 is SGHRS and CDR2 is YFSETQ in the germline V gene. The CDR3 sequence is CASSSGGAAGYEQYF. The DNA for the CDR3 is TGCGCCAGCAGCTCCGGCGGGGCCGCGGGATACGAGCAGTACTTC.

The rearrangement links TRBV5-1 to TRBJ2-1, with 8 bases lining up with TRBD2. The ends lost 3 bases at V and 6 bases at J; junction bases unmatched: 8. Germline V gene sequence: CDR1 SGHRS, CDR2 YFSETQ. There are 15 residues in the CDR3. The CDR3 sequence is CASSWTGAGVNEQFF. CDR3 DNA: TGCGCCAGCAGCTGGACGGGAGCGGGGGTCAATGAGCAGTTCTTC. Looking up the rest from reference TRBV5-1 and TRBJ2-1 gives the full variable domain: KAGVTQTPRYLIKTRGQQVTLSCSPISGHRSVSWYQQTPGQGLQFLFEYFSETQRNKGNFPGRFSGRQFSNSRSEMNVSTLELGDSALYLCASSWTGAGVNEQFFGPGTRLTVL.

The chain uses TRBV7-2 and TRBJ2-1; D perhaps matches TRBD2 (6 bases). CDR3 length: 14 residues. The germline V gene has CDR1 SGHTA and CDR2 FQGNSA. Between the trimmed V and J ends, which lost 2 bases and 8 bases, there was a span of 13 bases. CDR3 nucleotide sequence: TGTGCCAGCAGCTTAAGGAGGGCCCTCGATGAGCAGTTCTTC. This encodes CASSLRRALDEQFF.

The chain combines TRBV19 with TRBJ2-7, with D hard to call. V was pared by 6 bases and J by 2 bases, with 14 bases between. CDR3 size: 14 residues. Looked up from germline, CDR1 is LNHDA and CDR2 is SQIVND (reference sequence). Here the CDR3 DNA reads TGTGCCAGTAGCCGCCTGACGGCGCCCTACGAGCAGTACTTC. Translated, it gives CASSRLTAPYEQYF.

CDR3: CASSLPPLEQYF. CDR3 coding DNA: TGTGCCAGCAGTTTACCACCACTCGAGCAGTACTTC. The genes are TRBV28 and TRBJ2-7; D unclear. Deletions cut 2 bases from V and 6 bases from J, with 8 bases between. From germline, CDR1 is MDHEN and CDR2 SYDVKM. The CDR3 runs 12 residues.

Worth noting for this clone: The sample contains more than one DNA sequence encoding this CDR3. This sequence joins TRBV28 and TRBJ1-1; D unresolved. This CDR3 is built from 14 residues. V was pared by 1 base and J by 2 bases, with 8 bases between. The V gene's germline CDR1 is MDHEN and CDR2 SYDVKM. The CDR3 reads CASSLSGVNTEAFF. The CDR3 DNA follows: TGTGCCAGCAGTTTATCTGGGGTAAACACTGAAGCTTTCTTT.

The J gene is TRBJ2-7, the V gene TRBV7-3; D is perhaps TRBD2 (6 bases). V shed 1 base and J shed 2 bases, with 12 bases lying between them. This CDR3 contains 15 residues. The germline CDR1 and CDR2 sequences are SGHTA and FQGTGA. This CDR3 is CASSLSPSAAYEQYF. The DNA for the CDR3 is TGTGCCAGCAGCTTAAGTCCTAGCGCAGCCTACGAGCAGTACTTC. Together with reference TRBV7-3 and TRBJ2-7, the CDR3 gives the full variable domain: GAGVSQTPSNKVTEKGKYVELRCDPISGHTALYWYRQSLGQGPEFLIYFQGTGAADDSGLPNDRFFAVRPEGSVSTLKIQRTERGDSAVYLCASSLSPSAAYEQYFGPGTRLTVT.

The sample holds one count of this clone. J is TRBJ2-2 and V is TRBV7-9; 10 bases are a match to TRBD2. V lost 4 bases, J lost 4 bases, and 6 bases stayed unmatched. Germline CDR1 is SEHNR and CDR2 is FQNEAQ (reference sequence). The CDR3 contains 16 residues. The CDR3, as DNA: TGTGCCAGCAGCTCTCTAGCGGGAGATTTCACCGGGGAGCTGTTTTTT. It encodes CASSSLAGDFTGELFF.

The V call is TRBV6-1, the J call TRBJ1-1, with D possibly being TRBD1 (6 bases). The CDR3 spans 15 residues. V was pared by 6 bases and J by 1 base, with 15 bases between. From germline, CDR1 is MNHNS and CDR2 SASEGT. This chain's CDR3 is CASSDGPGQNTEAFF. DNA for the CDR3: TGTGCCAGCAGCGATGGACCGGGACAGAACACTGAAGCTTTCTTT.

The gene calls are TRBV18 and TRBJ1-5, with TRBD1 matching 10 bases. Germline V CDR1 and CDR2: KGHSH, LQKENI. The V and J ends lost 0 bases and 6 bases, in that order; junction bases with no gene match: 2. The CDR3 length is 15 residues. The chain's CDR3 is CASSPPGTGAQPQHF. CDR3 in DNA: TGTGCCAGCTCACCACCGGGGACAGGGGCTCAGCCCCAGCATTTT. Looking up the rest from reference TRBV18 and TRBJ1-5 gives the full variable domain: NAGVMQNPRHLVRRRGQEARLRCSPMKGHSHVYWYRQLPEEGLKFMVYLQKENIIDESGMPKERFSAEFPKEGPSILRIQQVVRGDSAAYFCASSPPGTGAQPQHFGDGTRLSIL.

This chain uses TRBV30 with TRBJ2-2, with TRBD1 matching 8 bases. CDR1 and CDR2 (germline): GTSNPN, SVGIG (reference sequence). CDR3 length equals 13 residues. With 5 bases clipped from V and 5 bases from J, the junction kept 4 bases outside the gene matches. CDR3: CAWEQGETGELFF. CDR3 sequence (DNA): TGTGCCTGGGAACAGGGGGAAACCGGGGAGCTGTTTTTT.

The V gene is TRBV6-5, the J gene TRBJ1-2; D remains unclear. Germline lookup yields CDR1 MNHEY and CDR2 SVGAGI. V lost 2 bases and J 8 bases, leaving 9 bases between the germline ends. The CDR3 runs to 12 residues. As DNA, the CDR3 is TGTGCCAGCAGTTACGAGGGTTGGGGCTACACCTTC. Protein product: CASSYEGWGYTF.

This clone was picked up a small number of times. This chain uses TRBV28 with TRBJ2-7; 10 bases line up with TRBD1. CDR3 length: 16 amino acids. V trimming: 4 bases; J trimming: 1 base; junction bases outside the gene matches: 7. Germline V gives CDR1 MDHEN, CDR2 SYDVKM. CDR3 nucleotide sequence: TGTGCCAGCAGTTCCACCCGGACAGGGGGTTCCTACGAGCAGTACTTC. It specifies CASSSTRTGGSYEQYF.

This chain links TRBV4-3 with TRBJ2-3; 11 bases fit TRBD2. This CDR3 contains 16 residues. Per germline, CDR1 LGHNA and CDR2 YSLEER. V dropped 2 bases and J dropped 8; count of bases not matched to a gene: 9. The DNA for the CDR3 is TGCGCCAGCAGCCAAAGAGCTAGCGGGAGGTTGGGTACGCAGTATTTT. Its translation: CASSQRASGRLGTQYF.

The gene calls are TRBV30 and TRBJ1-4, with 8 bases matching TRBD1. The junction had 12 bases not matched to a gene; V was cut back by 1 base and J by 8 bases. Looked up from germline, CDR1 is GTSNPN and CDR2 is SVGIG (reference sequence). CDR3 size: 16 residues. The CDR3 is CAWSARDRPFGEKLFF. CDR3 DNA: TGTGCCTGGAGTGCCCGGGACAGGCCCTTTGGGGAAAAACTGTTTTTT.

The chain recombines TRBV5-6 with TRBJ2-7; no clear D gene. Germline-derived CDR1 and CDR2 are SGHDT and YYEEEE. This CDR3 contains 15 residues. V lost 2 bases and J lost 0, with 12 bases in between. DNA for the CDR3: TGTGCCAGCAGCTTCACGGAGCTGGACTCCTACGAGCAGTACTTC. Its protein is CASSFTELDSYEQYF.

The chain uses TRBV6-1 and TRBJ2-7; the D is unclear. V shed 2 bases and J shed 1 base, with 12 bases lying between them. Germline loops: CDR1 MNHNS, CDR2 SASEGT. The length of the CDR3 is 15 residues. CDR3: CASSELDMGSYEQYF. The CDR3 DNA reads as TGTGCCAGCAGTGAACTAGACATGGGGTCCTACGAGCAGTACTTC.

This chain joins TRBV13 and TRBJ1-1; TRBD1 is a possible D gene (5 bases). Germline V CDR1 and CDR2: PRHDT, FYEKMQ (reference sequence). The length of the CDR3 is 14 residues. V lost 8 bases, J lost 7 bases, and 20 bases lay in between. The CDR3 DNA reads TGTGCCAGCGAATCAGGGACCGCTAGATATGAAGCTTTCTTT. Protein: CASESGTARYEAFF.

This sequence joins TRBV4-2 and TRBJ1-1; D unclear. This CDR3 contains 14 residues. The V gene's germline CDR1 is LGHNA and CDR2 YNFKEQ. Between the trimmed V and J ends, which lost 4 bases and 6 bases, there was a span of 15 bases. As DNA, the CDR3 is TGTGCCAGCAGCCCGCGGACCGCCTTCCCTGAAGCTTTCTTT. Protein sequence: CASSPRTAFPEAFF.

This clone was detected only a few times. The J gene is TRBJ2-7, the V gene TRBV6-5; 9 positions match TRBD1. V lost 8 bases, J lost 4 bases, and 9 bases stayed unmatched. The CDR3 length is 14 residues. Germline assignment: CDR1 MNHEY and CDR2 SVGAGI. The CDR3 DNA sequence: TGTGCCAGCGCCCCGGGACAGGGCACATACGAGCAGTACTTC. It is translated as CASAPGQGTYEQYF.

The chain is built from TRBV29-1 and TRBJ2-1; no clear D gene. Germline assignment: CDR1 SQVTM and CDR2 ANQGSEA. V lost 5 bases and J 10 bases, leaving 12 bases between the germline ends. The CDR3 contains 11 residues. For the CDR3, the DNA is TGCAGCGTTACAAGGACCCCCGAGCAGTTCTTC. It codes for CSVTRTPEQFF.